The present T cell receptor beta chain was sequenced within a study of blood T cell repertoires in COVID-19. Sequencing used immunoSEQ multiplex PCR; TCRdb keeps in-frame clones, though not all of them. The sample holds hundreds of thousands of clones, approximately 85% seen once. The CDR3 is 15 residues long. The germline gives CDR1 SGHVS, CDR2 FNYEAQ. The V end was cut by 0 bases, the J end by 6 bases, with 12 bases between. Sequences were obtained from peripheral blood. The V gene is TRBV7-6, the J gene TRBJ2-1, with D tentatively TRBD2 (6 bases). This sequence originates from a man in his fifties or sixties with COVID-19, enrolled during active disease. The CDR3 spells CASSLAAGWSNEQFF. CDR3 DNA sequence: TGTGCCAGCAGCTTAGCGGCGGGGTGGAGCAATGAGCAGTTCTTC.